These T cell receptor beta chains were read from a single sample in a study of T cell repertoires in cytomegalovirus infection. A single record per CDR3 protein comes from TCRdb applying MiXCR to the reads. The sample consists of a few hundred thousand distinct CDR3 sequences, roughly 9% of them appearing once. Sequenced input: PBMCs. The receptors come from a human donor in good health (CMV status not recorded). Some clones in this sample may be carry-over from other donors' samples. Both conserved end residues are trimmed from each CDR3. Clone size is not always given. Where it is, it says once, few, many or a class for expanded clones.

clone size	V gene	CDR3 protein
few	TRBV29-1	SVYRGEETQY
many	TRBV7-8	ASSFNPEARNEQF
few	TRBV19	ASSAAGARNTEAF
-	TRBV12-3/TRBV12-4	ASKRRDSYYEQY
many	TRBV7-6	ASSFGTDNSPLH
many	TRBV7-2	ASSPVPPREKLF
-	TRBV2	ASTTGFNQPQH
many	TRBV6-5	ASSYLGARDTEAF
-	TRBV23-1	AAGGQLAGGLCVKYQETQY
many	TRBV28	ASQDPERTDTQY
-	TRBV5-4	ASSSKRVGIVQGGSPLH
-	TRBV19	ASSVQVVGTDTQY
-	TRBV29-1	SVSREGQPQH
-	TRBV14	ASSQGGGREKLF
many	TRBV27	ATRTGITEAF
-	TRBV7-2	ASSLGALQGEKGYT
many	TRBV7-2	ASSPDRFYGYT
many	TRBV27	ATSRGRVRNEQF
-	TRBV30	AWRPALRGQPQH
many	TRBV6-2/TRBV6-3	ASIGGLSNQPQH
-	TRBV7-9	ASSSQNHWGYT
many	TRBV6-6	ASSYRAGLNTEAF
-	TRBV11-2	ASSLGARTSLF
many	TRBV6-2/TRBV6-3	ASSYPGTGEWNTEAF
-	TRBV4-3	ASSQDLRVGYGYT
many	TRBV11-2	ASSLTGVGSPLH
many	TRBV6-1	ASNPQDTDTQY
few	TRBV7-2	ASSGLRTGELF
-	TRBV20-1	SAGRGGMGSDTQY
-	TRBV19	ASRNGGAYEQY
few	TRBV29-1	SVIQNSGNTIY
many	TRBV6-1	ASRSMRGNEQF
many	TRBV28	ASSFRWTGYNEKLF
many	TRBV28	ASSFPLIGRAYEQY
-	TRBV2	ASTGDRLSYGYT
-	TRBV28	ASSPNTGGGYSNQPQH
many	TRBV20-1	SATPPGVGNQPQH